This TCR beta chain was sequenced in a study of CXCR3-negative and CXCR3-positive naive CD8 T cells. The libraries of TRB cDNA were prepared using 5' RACE with UMI labels. Using the 5' RACE reads, TCRdb records one entry per CDR3 protein without DNA. The ten most abundant clones cover about 0.37% of a sample with about 130,000 distinct CDR3 sequences. Study results and limitations: CXCR3-negative naive cells had less hydrophobic TRB CDR3s than did CXCR3-positive naive cells.

As concerns this clonotype: As yet, its antigen is unknown.

The CDR3 runs to 16 residues. Germline loops: CDR1 MNHEY, CDR2 SVGAGI. This clonotype was sampled from a human donor in good health. Some clones in this sample may be carry-over from other donors' samples. The sample taken for sequencing was naive CXCR3+ CD8+ T cells from blood. The subset: CD45RO-CCR7+CD27+CD95- naive CD8+ T cells expressing CXCR3 (TNR3+). The J gene is TRBJ2-1, the V gene TRBV6-5; TCRdb's D gene call, TRBD2, goes unchecked for lack of DNA. The CDR3 reads CASSIAGGKTYNEQFF.